This T cell receptor (beta chain) is drawn from a study of blood T cell repertoires in COVID-19. Germline CDR1 reads LGHNA; CDR2 reads YNFKEQ. The CDR3 loop spans 16 amino acids. V dropped 0 bases and J dropped 1 base, with 12 bases sitting between them. Generated by immunoSEQ multiplex PCR, the TCRdb table keeps only in-frame clones and is missing some. The sample lists around 100,000 clones, almost 95% seen once, with over 5.5% in the top ten. The chain is built from TRBV4-2 and TRBJ1-1; maybe TRBD1 (5 bases). The sequencing input was peripheral blood. The sequence was obtained from a man aged 45-60 years with active COVID-19. CDR3 sequence: CASSQEVGGGNTEAFF. CDR3 DNA: TGTGCCAGCAGCCAAGAGGTCGGGGGGGGGAACACTGAAGCTTTCTTT.